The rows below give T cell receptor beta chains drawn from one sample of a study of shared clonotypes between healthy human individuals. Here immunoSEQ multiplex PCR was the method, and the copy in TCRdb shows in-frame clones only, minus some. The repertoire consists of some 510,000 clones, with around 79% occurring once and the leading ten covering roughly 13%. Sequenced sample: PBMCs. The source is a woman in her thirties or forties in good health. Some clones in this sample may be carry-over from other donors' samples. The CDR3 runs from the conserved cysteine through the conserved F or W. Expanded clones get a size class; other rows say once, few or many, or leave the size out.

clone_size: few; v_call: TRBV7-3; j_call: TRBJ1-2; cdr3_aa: CASSEDRSNYGYTF
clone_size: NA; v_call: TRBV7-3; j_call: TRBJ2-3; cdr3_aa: CASSPGLALTDTQYF
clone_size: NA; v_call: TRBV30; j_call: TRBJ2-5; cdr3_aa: CAWRFPQETQYF
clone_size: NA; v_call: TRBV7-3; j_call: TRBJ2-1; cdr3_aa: CASSLGLADNEQFF
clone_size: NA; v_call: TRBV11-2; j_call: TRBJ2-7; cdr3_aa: CASSLVRGSTYEQYF
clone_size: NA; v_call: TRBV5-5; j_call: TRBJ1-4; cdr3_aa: CASSWEDTLDEKLFF
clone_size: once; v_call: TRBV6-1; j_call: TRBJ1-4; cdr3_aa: CASSGNRGSYEKLFF
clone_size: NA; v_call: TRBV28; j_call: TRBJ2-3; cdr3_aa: CASSFTSSSSTDTQYF
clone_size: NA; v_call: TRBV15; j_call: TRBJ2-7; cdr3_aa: CATSIHRDYEQYF
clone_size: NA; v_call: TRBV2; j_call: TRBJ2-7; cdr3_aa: CASSEALGSGQGRYEQYF
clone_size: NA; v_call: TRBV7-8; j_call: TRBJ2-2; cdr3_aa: CASSPGRINTGELFF
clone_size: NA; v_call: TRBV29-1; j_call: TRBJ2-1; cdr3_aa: CSVEGRASGRAAWSSYNEQFF
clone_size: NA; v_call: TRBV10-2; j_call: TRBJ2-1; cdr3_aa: CASRSGFSYNEQFF
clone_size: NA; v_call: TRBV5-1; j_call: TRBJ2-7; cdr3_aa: CASSLRPLSASYEQYF
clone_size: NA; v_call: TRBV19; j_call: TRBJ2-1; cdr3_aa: CASSSPGQGGIRFF
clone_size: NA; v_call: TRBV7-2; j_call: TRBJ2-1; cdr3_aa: CASSLPDNPPTGEQFF
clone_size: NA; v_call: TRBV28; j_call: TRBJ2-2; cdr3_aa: CASSLGQTTGELFF
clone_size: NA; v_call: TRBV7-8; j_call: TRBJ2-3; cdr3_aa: CASSPSGSTDTQYF
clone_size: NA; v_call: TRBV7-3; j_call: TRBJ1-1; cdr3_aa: CASSLAGGNTEAFF
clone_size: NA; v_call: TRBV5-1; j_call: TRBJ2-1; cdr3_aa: CASSLGLAGAQEQFF
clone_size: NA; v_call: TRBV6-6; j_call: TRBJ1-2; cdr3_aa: CASRGVGDRGNYGYTF
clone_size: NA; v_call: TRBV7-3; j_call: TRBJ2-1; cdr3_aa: CASSLDRNLYNEQFF
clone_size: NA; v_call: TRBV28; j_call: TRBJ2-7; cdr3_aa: CASTPRRDRGLDEQYF
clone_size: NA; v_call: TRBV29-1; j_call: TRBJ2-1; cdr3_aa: CSVDWGYEQFF
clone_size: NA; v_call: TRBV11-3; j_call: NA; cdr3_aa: CASSLGSSGPGGWVRYEQYF
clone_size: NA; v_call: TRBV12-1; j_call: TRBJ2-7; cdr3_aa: CASSQLPLAGEVYEQYF
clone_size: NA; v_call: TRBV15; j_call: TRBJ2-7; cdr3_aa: CATSRSRSSYEQYF
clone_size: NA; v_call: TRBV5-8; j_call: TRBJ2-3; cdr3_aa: CASSLARGSDTQYF
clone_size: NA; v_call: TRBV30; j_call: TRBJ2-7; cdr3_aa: CAWSGFYEQYF
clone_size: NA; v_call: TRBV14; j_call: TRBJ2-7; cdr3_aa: CASSPTGPYEQYF
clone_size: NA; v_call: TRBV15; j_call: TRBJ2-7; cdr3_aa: CATSRDPAQYEQYF
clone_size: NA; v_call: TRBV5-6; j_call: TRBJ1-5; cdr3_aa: CASSNGKEYQPQHF
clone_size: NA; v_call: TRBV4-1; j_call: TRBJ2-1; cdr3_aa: CASSQLTRYNEQFF
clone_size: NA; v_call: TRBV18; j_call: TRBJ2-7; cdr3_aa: CASSTRRGAEDEQYF
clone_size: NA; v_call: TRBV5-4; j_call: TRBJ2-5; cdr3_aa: CASSLGTTIQETQYF
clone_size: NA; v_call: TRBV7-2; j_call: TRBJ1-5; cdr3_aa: CASSLVLGGPQPQHF
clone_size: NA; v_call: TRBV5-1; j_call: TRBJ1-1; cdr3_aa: CASSSDPSSTEAFF
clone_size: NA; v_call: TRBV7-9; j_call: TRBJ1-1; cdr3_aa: CASSLGTTPEAFF
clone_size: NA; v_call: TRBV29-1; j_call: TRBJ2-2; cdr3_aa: CSAVAGGNFGGELFF
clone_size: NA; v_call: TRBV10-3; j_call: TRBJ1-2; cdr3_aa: CAIRGGLAESYGYTF
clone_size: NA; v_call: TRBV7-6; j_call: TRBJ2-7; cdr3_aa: CASSLAPVSEQYF
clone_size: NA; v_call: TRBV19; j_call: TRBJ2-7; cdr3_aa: CASSMRQGPYEQYF
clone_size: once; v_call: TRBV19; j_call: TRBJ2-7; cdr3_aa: CASSKDSGGEQYF
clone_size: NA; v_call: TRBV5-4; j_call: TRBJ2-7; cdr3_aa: CASSLGGLAGTYEQYF
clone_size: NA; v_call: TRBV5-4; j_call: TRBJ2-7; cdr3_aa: CASSLRPGYEQYF
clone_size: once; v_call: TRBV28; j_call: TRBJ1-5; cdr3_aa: CASRSGTTLYQPQHF
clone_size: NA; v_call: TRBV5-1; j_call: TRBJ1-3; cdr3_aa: CASSSAGSGNTIYF
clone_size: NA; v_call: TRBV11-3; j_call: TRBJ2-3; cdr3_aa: CASSQNGIRTDTQYF
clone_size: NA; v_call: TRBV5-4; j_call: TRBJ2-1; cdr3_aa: CASSPRDNEQFF
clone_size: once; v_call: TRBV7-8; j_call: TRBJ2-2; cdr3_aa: CASSLGPGGVSGELFF